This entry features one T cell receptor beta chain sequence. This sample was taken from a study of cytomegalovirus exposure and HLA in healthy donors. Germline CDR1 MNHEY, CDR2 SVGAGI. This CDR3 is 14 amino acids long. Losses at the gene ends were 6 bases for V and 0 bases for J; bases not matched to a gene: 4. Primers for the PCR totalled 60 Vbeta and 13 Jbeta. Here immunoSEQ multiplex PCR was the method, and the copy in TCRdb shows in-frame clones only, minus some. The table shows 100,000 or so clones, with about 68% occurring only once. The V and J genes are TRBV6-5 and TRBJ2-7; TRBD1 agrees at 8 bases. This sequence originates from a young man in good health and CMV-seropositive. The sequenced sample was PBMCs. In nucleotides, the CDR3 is TGTGCCAGCAGGAACAGGGGGTTCTCCTACGAGCAGTACTTC. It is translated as CASRNRGFSYEQYF.